The present entry profiles one T cell receptor (beta chain) with its context. The antigen remains unidentified. RNA transcripts yielded amplified TCR beta CDR3 regions. After a first-round RT-PCR with HTBI primers, a second-round multiplex PCR was run. TCRdb reprocessed the multiplex PCR reads via MiXCR and lists one record per CDR3 protein. The table shows roughly 50,000 distinct CDR3 sequences, with less than 55% occurring only once. The data derive from a study of Graves' ophthalmopathy and Graves' hyperthyroidism. Study overall: Researchers obtained peripheral blood at initial diagnosis, before any treatment had begun.

Germline V gene sequence: CDR1 SGHTA, CDR2 FQGNSA. Trimming removed 6 bases at V and 6 bases at J, with 22 bases between. This CDR3 has 16 amino acids. Overall study results and limits: Between ophthalmopathy and stable hyperthyroidism, a 13-signature model drew a separation with around 90% sensitivity and roughly 78% specificity.

The sequence derives from an adult woman with Graves' ophthalmopathy. The rearrangement uses TRBV7-2 and TRBJ2-3, with D hard to call. Sequencing input: peripheral blood. CDR3 in DNA: TGTGCCAGCAGTCTATACTGGCGGACGCATTTTGATACGCAGTATTTT. Amino acid sequence: CASSLYWRTHFDTQYF. Filled out from reference TRBV7-2 and TRBJ2-3, the complete variable domain reads GAGVSQSPSNKVTEKGKDVELRCDPISGHTALYWYRQSLGQGLEFLIYFQGNSAPDKSGLPSDRFSAERTGGSVSTLTIQRTQQEDSAVYLCASSLYWRTHFDTQYFGPGTRLTVL.